The 6 T cell receptor beta chains presented below share a single source sample, sequenced in a study of metastatic and nonmetastatic thyroid tumors. Prior to thyroid surgery, none of the patients had received any treatment. TCRdb re-analyzed the PCR reads through MiXCR. The sample contains about 24,000 clones, under 25% of which appear only once. Sequencing used blood. These receptors were taken from a male donor with papillary thyroid cancer or a benign thyroid nodule (not recorded which). Some clones in this sample may be carry-over from other donors' samples.

Turning to this clone: It is likely a read error, because the conserved phenylalanine at the end of the CDR3 is missing. This chain's CDR3 is CSARLRGTDTQYL. Written as DNA, the CDR3 is TGCAGTGCTAGATTACGGGGGACAGATACGCAGTATCTT. The chain couples TRBV20-1 to TRBJ2-3, with D possibly being TRBD2 (6 bases). This CDR3 has 13 residues. The V and J ends lost 2 bases and 3 bases respectively, with 9 bases between them. Germline CDR1 DFQATT, CDR2 SNEGSKA (reference sequence).

This clone was recorded at least ten times. The chain is built from TRBV19 and TRBJ2-5, with 7 nucleotides matching TRBD1. Germline lookup yields CDR1 LNHDA and CDR2 SQIVND (reference sequence). The CDR3 contains 18 residues. The J segment lost 1 base and the V segment lost 4 bases, leaving 15 bases of the junction unmatched. CDR3 in amino acids: CASSRWGQTGTGQETQYF. The DNA for the CDR3 is TGTGCCAGTAGTAGGTGGGGACAGACCGGGACCGGCCAAGAGACCCAGTACTTC. Looking up the rest from reference TRBV19 and TRBJ2-5 gives the full variable domain: DGGITQSPKYLFRKEGQNVTLSCEQNLNHDAMYWYRQDPGQGLRLIYYSQIVNDFQKGDIAEGYSVSREKKESFPLTVTSAQKNPTAFYLCASSRWGQTGTGQETQYFGPGTRLLVL.

Details on this clone: A much larger clone lies a single base off, so this may be a read error. J is TRBJ2-1 and V is TRBV3-1; D remains unclear. The CDR3 sequence is 15 residues long. CDR1 and CDR2 (germline): LGHDT, YNNKEL (reference sequence). CDR3 amino acids: CAGSQGSLSRSEQFF. For the CDR3, the DNA is TGTGCCGGCAGCCAAGGAAGCTTAAGTAGGAGTGAGCAGTTCTTC.

The chain has TRBV20-1 and TRBJ2-7; TRBD2 agrees at 12 bases. Germline values: CDR1 DFQATT, CDR2 SNEGSKA (reference sequence). Trimming removed 7 bases from V and 1 base from J; junction bases left unmatched: 17. The CDR3 is 18 amino acids. The CDR3 sequence is CSGKQFGLAGKNSYEQYF. The DNA for the CDR3 is TGCAGTGGGAAACAATTCGGACTAGCGGGAAAAAATTCCTACGAGCAGTACTTC.

The CDR3 is CASSESNLNTGELFF. The CDR3 nucleotides read TGTGCCAGCAGTGAATCGAACCTGAACACCGGGGAGCTGTTTTTT. This rearrangement joins TRBV6-1 to TRBJ2-2, with unresolved D. The CDR3 extends over 15 amino acids. Germline V gene sequence: CDR1 MNHNS, CDR2 SASEGT. V was trimmed by 2 bases and J by 1 base, leaving 8 bases between them.

In this sample, this clone turned up many times. This may stem from a read error, because a much larger clone lies one nucleotide away. Other DNA variants within this sample encode the same CDR3. This chain links TRBV4-3 with TRBJ1-5; D ambiguous. This CDR3 has 13 amino acids. In germline, CDR1 is LGHNA, CDR2 YSLEER. As DNA, the CDR3 is TGCGCCAGCAGCCAACAGGTGGATCAGCCCCAACATTTT. Translated, it gives CASSQQVDQPQHF.